Below, 17 T cell receptor beta chains from the same sample are listed, as sequenced in a study of T-cell memory formation after mild COVID-19. Using its own MiXCR run on the 5' RACE reads, TCRdb lists one record per CDR3 protein. Of about 450,000 distinct CDR3 sequences listed, under 25% are singletons. Sample: PBMCs or a T cell subset sorted from them (not recorded which). The receptors shown here come from an adult woman who had mild COVID-19 (a few samples of this study predate the infection). Cell type and time point are not known.

In this sample, this clonotype turned up a few times. J is TRBJ2-7 and V is TRBV7-9; D possibly corresponds to TRBD1 (6 bases). Trimming shortened V by 5 bases and J by 3 bases, and 20 bases separated the two germline ends. The V gene's germline CDR1 is SEHNR and CDR2 FQNEAQ (reference sequence). This CDR3 region has 16 residues. The CDR3 region is CASSRDLTGRNYEQYF. CDR3 coding DNA: TGTGCCAGCAGCCGAGATCTGACAGGCCGAAACTACGAGCAGTACTTC.

The chain combines TRBV7-2 with TRBJ1-2; tentatively, D is TRBD1 (5 bases). V was shortened by 7 bases and J by 2 bases, with 11 bases between the two germline ends. In germline, CDR1 is SGHTA, CDR2 FQGNSA. CDR3 length equals 13 residues. The CDR3 here is CASTWGRNYGYTF. The CDR3 DNA follows: TGTGCCAGCACCTGGGGCCGAAACTATGGCTACACCTTC.

This clonotype was counted at least ten times. The rearrangement uses TRBV24-1 and TRBJ2-5, with 8 positions matching TRBD2. V gave up 4 bases and J gave up 4 bases; unmatched junction bases: 10. In germline, CDR1 is KGHDR, CDR2 SFDVKD. CDR3 length: 16 amino acids. The CDR3 sequence: CATSEGYGRASETQYF. CDR3 bases: TGTGCCACCAGTGAAGGTTACGGGAGGGCCTCAGAGACCCAGTACTTC.

This clonotype was counted between two and nine times. This chain uses TRBV25-1 with TRBJ1-2; 8 bases map to TRBD1. The CDR3 loop spans 14 amino acids. Germline CDR1 is MGHDK and CDR2 is SYGVNS. The V and J ends lost 6 bases and 3 bases, in that order; junction bases with no gene match: 6. CDR3 in amino acids: CASSALGQDYGYTF. The CDR3 DNA reads TGTGCCAGCAGCGCCTTGGGACAGGACTATGGCTACACCTTC.

This clonotype came up a few times. This chain uses TRBV7-3 with TRBJ2-3; 7 nucleotides match TRBD1. Per the germline V gene, CDR1 is SGHTA and CDR2 is FQGTGA. CDR3 size: 19 residues. The V segment lost 5 bases and the J segment 0 bases; nucleotides outside the gene matches: 17. The CDR3 protein is CASSPRQGQTHSSTDTQYF. CDR3 DNA sequence: TGTGCCAGCAGCCCGAGACAGGGCCAGACTCATTCTAGCACAGATACGCAGTATTTT.

There are a few counts of this clonotype. J is TRBJ2-1 and V is TRBV20-1; D is ambiguous. Germline-derived CDR1 and CDR2 are DFQATT and SNEGSKA (reference sequence). Trimming left V 1 base short and J 2 bases short, with 9 bases between. The CDR3 has 14 residues. The CDR3 region has the DNA TGCAGTGCTAGAGCACCCCTTACCTACAATGAGCAGTTCTTC. Its translation is CSARAPLTYNEQFF.

This clonotype was found a few times. The V and J genes are TRBV7-3 and TRBJ2-1; TRBD1 is a possible D gene (6 bases). The CDR3 is 14 amino acids. From germline, CDR1 is SGHTA and CDR2 FQGTGA. V was trimmed by 4 bases and J by 9 bases, leaving 16 bases between them. CDR3 coding DNA: TGTGCCAGCAGCTCCAACGCTCAGGGGAGTGAGCAGTTCTTC. This encodes CASSSNAQGSEQFF.

This clonotype has a handful of counts. The chain recombines TRBV5-1 with TRBJ2-1, with 8 bases lining up with TRBD2. Losses at the gene ends were 6 bases for V and 8 bases for J; bases not matched to a gene: 7. This CDR3 region has 13 residues. CDR1 and CDR2 from the germline V gene are SGHRS and YFSETQ. The CDR3 sequence: CASKASGLDEQFF. The CDR3, as DNA: TGCGCCAGCAAGGCTAGCGGGTTAGATGAGCAGTTCTTC.

This rearrangement joins TRBV2 to TRBJ2-3; 9 positions agree with TRBD1. J lost 2 bases, V lost 6 bases, and 12 bases had no gene match. Germline CDR1 SNHLY, CDR2 FYNNEI. This CDR3 is 17 amino acids long. CDR3 sequence: CASRRIPRDRVTDTQYF. CDR3 bases: TGTGCCAGCAGGAGAATCCCTAGGGACAGGGTCACAGATACGCAGTATTTT. Supplemented by reference TRBV2 and TRBJ2-3, the full variable domain reads EPEVTQTPSHQVTQMGQEVILRCVPISNHLYFYWYRQILGQKVEFLVSFYNNEISEKSEIFDDQFSVERPDGSNFTLKIRSTKLEDSAMYFCASRRIPRDRVTDTQYFGPGTRLTVL.

The chain joins TRBV29-1 to TRBJ2-7, with 7 bases that match TRBD1. From germline, CDR1 is SQVTM and CDR2 ANQGSEA. This CDR3 region has 13 residues. V gave up 6 bases and J gave up 3 bases; unmatched junction bases: 8. This CDR3 is CSVRTGTNYEQYF. DNA for the CDR3: TGCAGCGTAAGGACAGGTACAAACTACGAGCAGTACTTC.

The V and J genes are TRBV13 and TRBJ2-1; D perhaps matches TRBD2 (6 bases). The CDR3 has 16 amino acids. V lost 1 base and J 0 bases, leaving 10 bases between the germline ends. Germline V gene sequence: CDR1 PRHDT, CDR2 FYEKMQ (reference sequence). The CDR3 spells CASSLDGSGSYNEQFF. CDR3 nucleotide sequence: TGTGCCAGCAGCTTAGATGGTAGCGGCTCCTACAATGAGCAGTTCTTC.

The V gene is TRBV4-1, the J gene TRBJ1-1; D uncertain. Germline-derived CDR1 and CDR2 are MGHRA and YSYEKL. Trimming removed 4 bases from V and 1 base from J, with 10 bases in between. The CDR3 totals 14 residues. CDR3 region: CASSLRFANTEAFF. The CDR3 DNA sequence: TGCGCCAGCAGCCTCCGATTCGCGAACACTGAAGCTTTCTTT.

There are a few counts of this clonotype. The V and J genes are TRBV29-1 and TRBJ2-1; TRBD2 might be the D (6 bases). The germline V gene encodes CDR1 SQVTM and CDR2 ANQGSEA. V lost 8 bases, J lost 7 bases, and 24 bases lay in between. There are 15 residues in the CDR3. The CDR3 spells CSSTAQDYPLNEQFF. The CDR3 nucleotides are TGCAGCTCCACGGCGCAGGACTACCCCTTGAATGAGCAGTTCTTC.

This chain uses TRBV7-6 with TRBJ1-1, with a possible D match to TRBD1 (5 bases). Deletions cut 4 bases from V and 2 bases from J, with 14 bases between. This CDR3 has 15 residues. CDR1 SGHVS and CDR2 FNYEAQ come from the germline V gene. In nucleotides, the CDR3 is TGTGCCAGCAGCTCTCTAGGGACGGTCAACACTGAAGCTTTCTTT. Protein: CASSSLGTVNTEAFF.

The V gene is TRBV15, the J gene TRBJ2-7, with D perhaps assigned TRBD1 or TRBD2 (5 bases each). The CDR3 covers 13 residues. Trimming removed 8 bases at V and 1 base at J, with 12 bases between. Germline lookup yields CDR1 LNHNV and CDR2 YYDKDF (reference sequence). The chain's CDR3 is CATAAGASYEQYF. CDR3 nucleotide sequence: TGTGCCACCGCCGCCGGGGCGTCCTACGAGCAGTACTTC.

A few counts support this clonotype. This chain uses TRBV5-1 with TRBJ1-2, with 9 bases matching TRBD1. The V segment lost 1 base and the J segment 4 bases; nucleotides outside the gene matches: 2. This CDR3 comprises 14 residues. Germline CDR1 reads SGHRS; CDR2 reads YFSETQ. The CDR3 nucleotides are TGCGCCAGCAGCTTGCCGGACAGGGGCTATGGCTACACCTTC. Residues: CASSLPDRGYGYTF.

The rearrangement uses TRBV20-1 and TRBJ1-2; D unclear. The germline gives CDR1 DFQATT, CDR2 SNEGSKA (reference sequence). V dropped 5 bases and J dropped 5 bases, with 12 bases sitting between them. CDR3 size: 12 residues. The CDR3 reads CSAPPGNYGYTF. CDR3 nucleotides: TGCAGTGCTCCACCAGGAAATTATGGCTACACCTTC.